A selection of T cell receptor beta chains follows, all from one sample in a study of blood T cells in healthy people across ages. TCRdb redid the calling of the 5' RACE reads with MiXCR, one entry per CDR3 protein. The repertoire holds roughly 800,000 distinct CDR3 sequences, with 25% as singletons. These sequences were also reported in another study, on T cells of mothers and their children.

Sequencing was done on a sample of blood. Receptors originate from a boy aged 10-17 years in good health. CDR3s include the opening cysteine and the closing phenylalanine or tryptophan. A D gene is named only where the DNA matches it firmly. Part of the rows lack a size; the others show once, few, many or a class for expanded clones.

D gene	V gene	clone size	J gene	CDR3 DNA	CDR3 protein
NA	TRBV10-3	few	TRBJ2-5	TGTGCCATCAGTGGTTACGGGGCACAAGAGACCCAGTACTTC	CAISGYGAQETQYF
NA	TRBV28	NA	TRBJ2-2	TGTGCCAGCAGCACCCCGGCAAGTCGGCGGACGCCGACCGGGGAGCTGTTTTTT	CASSTPASRRTPTGELFF
NA	TRBV9	few	TRBJ2-5	TGTGCCAGCAGCGAAAGCAACAGCCAAGAGACCCAGTACTTC	CASSESNSQETQYF
TRBD2	TRBV18	many	TRBJ2-7	TGTGCCAGCTCACCGTTAGCGGGCGAGCAGTACTTC	CASSPLAGEQYF
NA	TRBV7-2	NA	TRBJ2-7	TGTGCCAGCAGCTTAGCAGGGGCAGGATCCTACGAGCAGTACTTC	CASSLAGAGSYEQYF
NA	TRBV29-1	NA	TRBJ1-1	TGCAGCGCTCTACAGGTGAACACTGAAGCTTTCTTT	CSALQVNTEAFF
NA	TRBV11-2	NA	TRBJ2-4	TGTGCCAGCAGCTTTTACATGGCTTTGGTTGTGGGTACCAAAAACATTCAGTACTTC	CASSFYMALVVGTKNIQYF
TRBD2	TRBV28	NA	TRBJ2-5	TGTGCCAGCAGTGATCTAGCGGTCCAAGAGACCCAGTACTTC	CASSDLAVQETQYF
NA	TRBV29-1	NA	TRBJ2-1	TGCAGCGTCCATGTAAAGACTACAAATGAGCAGTTCTTC	CSVHVKTTNEQFF
NA	TRBV10-3	few	TRBJ1-2	TGTGCCATCAGCGAAAGCGCTACAGGCGCCATAGGCTACACCTTC	CAISESATGAIGYTF
NA	TRBV7-2	NA	TRBJ2-4	TGTGCCAGCAGCCTACACGGGAACATTCAGTACTTC	CASSLHGNIQYF
NA	TRBV7-9	few	TRBJ1-4	TGTGCCAGCAGCTTAGCCGGTGATGAAAATGAAAAACTGTTTTTT	CASSLAGDENEKLFF
NA	TRBV12-3/TRBV12-4	few	TRBJ2-6	TGTGCCAGCAGCCTTACAGGGCTCCGCTCCTCTGGGGCCAACGTCCTGACTTTC	CASSLTGLRSSGANVLTF
TRBD2	TRBV20-1	few	TRBJ2-1	TGCAGTGGCCCCGGCGAGCGGGAGGGAAGTGAGCAGTTCTTC	CSGPGEREGSEQFF
TRBD2	TRBV3-1	NA	TRBJ2-5	TGTGCCGGCAGCCCTCTGGCGGGGGTGGCGCCGGGGACCCAGTACTTC	CAGSPLAGVAPGTQYF
TRBD2	TRBV2	NA	TRBJ2-1	TGTGCCAGCAGTGACCTTGCGGGAGAGGAGAGTGAGCAGTTCTTC	CASSDLAGEESEQFF
TRBD2	TRBV14	few	TRBJ2-7	TGTGCCAGCAGCCAACAGCAGGGACTAGCTTACTACGAGCAGTACTTC	CASSQQQGLAYYEQYF
NA	TRBV7-9	few	TRBJ2-7	TGTGCCAGCAGCCCTCCTCTACAGGGCCACCAGTACTTC	CASSPPLQGHQYF
TRBD2	TRBV3-1	NA	TRBJ2-7	TGTGCCAGCAGCCAAGAACTAGCGGGGACCTCCTACGAGCAGTACTTC	CASSQELAGTSYEQYF
NA	TRBV11-2	NA	TRBJ2-5	TGTGCCAGCAGCTTAGCGCTTCGGGTAGAGACCCAGTACTTC	CASSLALRVETQYF
NA	TRBV20-1	few	TRBJ2-7	TGCAGTGCTAGTAACGTGGCAGGTCCCTACGAGCAGTACTTC	CSASNVAGPYEQYF
NA	TRBV5-1	many	TRBJ2-5	TGCGCCAGCAGTCATCAAGAGACCCAGTACTTC	CASSHQETQYF
NA	TRBV28	few	TRBJ1-4	TGTGCCAGCGACGATAACCAGGGAGGTCGAGGACTGTTTTTT	CASDDNQGGRGLFF
TRBD2	TRBV28	NA	TRBJ2-5	TGTGCCAGCACCCTAGGCGGGGGGTGGAAGACCCAGTACTTC	CASTLGGGWKTQYF
TRBD1	TRBV2	few	TRBJ1-2	TGTGCCAGCAGTGTGGACAGGACCACTAACTATGGCTACACCTTC	CASSVDRTTNYGYTF
TRBD1	TRBV4-3	NA	TRBJ2-5	TGCGCCAGCAGCCAAGAAGGACAGGGACAAGAGACCCAGTACTTC	CASSQEGQGQETQYF
NA	TRBV28	NA	TRBJ1-5	TGTGCCAGCAGGGATGGAGTGAATAGCAATCAGCCCCAGCATTTT	CASRDGVNSNQPQHF
TRBD2	TRBV5-1	many	TRBJ2-2	TGCGCCAGCAGCTTGGAACTAGCGGGAAACGGCGGGGAGCTGTTTTTT	CASSLELAGNGGELFF
NA	TRBV6-6	few	TRBJ1-1	TGTGCCACCTCGGTCGAGGGACACACTGAAGCTTTCTTT	CATSVEGHTEAFF
NA	TRBV11-2	NA	TRBJ2-7	TGTGCCAGCAGCTTCCATGGCCCTTCGCACGAGCAGTACTTC	CASSFHGPSHEQYF
TRBD1	TRBV20-1	NA	TRBJ1-1	TGCAGTGCTAGGGGAGAGACAGGGGGCACTGAAGCTTTCTTT	CSARGETGGTEAFF
NA	TRBV28	NA	TRBJ1-5	TGCGCCAGCAGTTTCAAACTGGGGTCAGTCCAGCCCCAGCATTTT	CASSFKLGSVQPQHF
NA	TRBV7-2	many	TRBJ2-5	TGTGCCAGCAGTTTAGAGAGGGGGGAGACCCAGTACTTC	CASSLERGETQYF
NA	TRBV2	few	TRBJ1-1	TGTGCCAGCAGTGAATGGATCACTGAAGCTTTCTTT	CASSEWITEAFF
NA	TRBV5-6	NA	TRBJ1-6	TGTGCCAGCAGCTTGGTGGGACAATCCAGGGGTTCACCCCTCCACTTT	CASSLVGQSRGSPLHF
TRBD2	TRBV2	NA	TRBJ2-5	TGTGCCAGCAGCGGCGGGAGGAAGACCCAGTACTTC	CASSGGRKTQYF
NA	TRBV7-2	few	TRBJ1-4	TGTGCCAGCAGCTTAGAGGTTTCAAGGGGAAAACTGTTTTTT	CASSLEVSRGKLFF
TRBD1	TRBV29-1	few	TRBJ2-1	TGCAGCGTTGACGGGACAGGGGCCGACTTC	CSVDGTGADF
NA	TRBV20-1	NA	TRBJ1-6	TGCAGTGCGACCCGACAGGCTGATTCACCCCTCCACTTT	CSATRQADSPLHF
NA	TRBV20-1	NA	TRBJ2-5	TGCAGTGCTAGAGAGGGAACAGAGACCCAGTACTTC	CSAREGTETQYF